The 3 T cell receptor beta chains below all came from one sample that was sequenced in a study of PD-L1 blockade in urothelial cancer. Generated by immunoSEQ multiplex PCR, the TCRdb table keeps only in-frame clones and is missing some. The sample records roughly 100,000 clones, 70% to 85% being singletons. The sample here was PBMCs, taken around atezolizumab (anti-PD-L1) treatment. These receptors were taken from a middle-aged man with urothelial cancer.

This clone occurred once. The chain joins TRBV7-2 to TRBJ2-7; no reliable D call. Germline assignment: CDR1 SGHTA and CDR2 FQGNSA. V was cut by 1 base and J by 0 bases, with 13 bases left in between. The CDR3 extends over 16 amino acids. CDR3 region: CASSLGSQAGSYEQYF. The CDR3 region has the DNA TGTGCCAGCAGCTTAGGGTCCCAAGCTGGCTCCTACGAGCAGTACTTC.

The V and J genes are TRBV28 and TRBJ2-2; TRBD2 aligns across 14 bases. This CDR3 comprises 18 residues. The ends lost 4 bases at V and 5 bases at J; junction bases unmatched: 9. CDR1 and CDR2 from the germline V gene are MDHEN and SYDVKM. As DNA, the CDR3 is TGTGCCAGCAGTTCTCCTGGACTAGCGGGAGGACGAACCGGGGAGCTGTTTTTT. Protein: CASSSPGLAGGRTGELFF.

The rearrangement joins TRBV5-5 to TRBJ2-1; 9 bases map to TRBD2. CDR1 and CDR2 (germline): SGHKS, YYEKEE (reference sequence). The CDR3 is made up of 15 amino acids. The ends lost 2 bases at V and 5 bases at J; junction bases unmatched: 5. The CDR3 loop reads CASSFSGSWDNEQFF. CDR3 bases: TGTGCCAGCAGCTTTAGCGGGAGTTGGGACAATGAGCAGTTCTTC. The whole variable domain, filled in from reference TRBV5-5 and TRBJ2-1, reads DAGVTQSPTHLIKTRGQQVTLRCSPISGHKSVSWYQQVLGQGPQFIFQYYEKEERGRGNFPDRFSARQFPNYSSELNVNALLLGDSALYLCASSFSGSWDNEQFFGPGTRLTVL.